The present TCR beta chain was sequenced within a study of response to subunit inactivated influenza vaccine listed by TCRdb under 2018. Some background on the complete study: Deep quantitative profiling of the T cell receptor repertoire was used in the study to follow responses to a trivalent subunit inactivated influenza vaccine. Study-level results and caveats: The authors suggested that each seasonal influenza vaccination may recruit only a limited number of new T cells.

From the germline V gene, CDR1 is LGHNA and CDR2 is YNFKEQ. From cysteine to phenylalanine, the CDR3 is 15 amino acids long. Only the CDR3 part of the read is kept: 45 bases, read in frame from the first base. The V end gives up 3 bases and the J end 2 bases, leaving 2 bases in the junction not matched to a gene. Concerning this clonotype: Its antigen target is currently unknown. No base-level quality is on record; no much larger clone is a single base apart.

Preparation of the library involved RT-PCR. The listed sequencing device is Illumina HiSeq 2500. TCRdb reworked the public reads: Q25 trimming with fastp, MiXCR clone assembly, productive beta chains retained. Each entry is one CDR3 protein sequence, shown with its most common DNA and genes. Within this sample are hundreds of thousands of distinct CDR3 sequences, with more than 10% of them counted one time only. The biggest ten clones account for approximately 8.4% of the sample. This clonotype was sampled from a man aged 45 to 65 who received an inactivated influenza vaccine. Donor details come from another sample of the same person, matched by shared clones. The chain is assembled from TRBV4-2 and TRBJ1-2; 11 nucleotides in the junction match TRBD1. Sequenced material: non-naive T cells sorted from PBMCs, taken 14 days before vaccination. The cell subset or site label here, explained by the study, means: memory T cell fraction. The nucleotide sequence is given as TGTGCCAGCAGCCAGGGACAGGGGGAGAACTATGGCTACACCTTC. Its translation reads: CASSQGQGENYGYTF.